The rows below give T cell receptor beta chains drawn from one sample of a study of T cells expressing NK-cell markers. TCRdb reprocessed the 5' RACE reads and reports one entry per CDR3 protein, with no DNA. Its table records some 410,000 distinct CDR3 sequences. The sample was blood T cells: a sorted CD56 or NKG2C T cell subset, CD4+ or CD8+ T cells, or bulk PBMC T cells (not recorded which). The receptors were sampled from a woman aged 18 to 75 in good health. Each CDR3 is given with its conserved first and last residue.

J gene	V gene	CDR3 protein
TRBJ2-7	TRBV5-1	CASSLGSPHSYEQYF
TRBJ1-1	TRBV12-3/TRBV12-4	CASTPLGTEAFF
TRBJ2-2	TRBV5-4	CASSLYSGNTGELFF
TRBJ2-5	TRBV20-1	CSAPRDKQETQYF
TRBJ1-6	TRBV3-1	CASSHPTTGRGSPLHF
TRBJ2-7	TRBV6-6	CASRPTTVVEQYF
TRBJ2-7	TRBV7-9	CASSLITSEQYF
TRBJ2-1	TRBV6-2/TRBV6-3	CASSYSRARSSYNEQFF
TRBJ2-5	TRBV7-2	CASSFPLSTSGVETQYF
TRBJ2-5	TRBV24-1	CATSEGGTSGQETQYF
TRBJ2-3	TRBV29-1	CSVEDSPTSVRGTDTQYF